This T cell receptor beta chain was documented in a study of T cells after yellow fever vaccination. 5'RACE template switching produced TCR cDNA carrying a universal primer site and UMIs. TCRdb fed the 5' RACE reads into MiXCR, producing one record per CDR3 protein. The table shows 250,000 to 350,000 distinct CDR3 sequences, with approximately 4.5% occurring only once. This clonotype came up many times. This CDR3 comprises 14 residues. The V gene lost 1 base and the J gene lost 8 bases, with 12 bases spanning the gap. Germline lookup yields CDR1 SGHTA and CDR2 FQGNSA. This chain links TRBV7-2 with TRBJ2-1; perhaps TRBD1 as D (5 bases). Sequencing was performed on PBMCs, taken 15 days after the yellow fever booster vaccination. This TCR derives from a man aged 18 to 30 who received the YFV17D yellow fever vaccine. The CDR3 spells CASSLGGPPHEQFF. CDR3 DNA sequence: TGTGCCAGCAGCTTAGGGGGCCCTCCCCATGAGCAGTTCTTC. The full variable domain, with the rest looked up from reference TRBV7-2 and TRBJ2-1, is GAGVSQSPSNKVTEKGKDVELRCDPISGHTALYWYRQSLGQGLEFLIYFQGNSAPDKSGLPSDRFSAERTGGSVSTLTIQRTQQEDSAVYLCASSLGGPPHEQFFGPGTRLTVL.